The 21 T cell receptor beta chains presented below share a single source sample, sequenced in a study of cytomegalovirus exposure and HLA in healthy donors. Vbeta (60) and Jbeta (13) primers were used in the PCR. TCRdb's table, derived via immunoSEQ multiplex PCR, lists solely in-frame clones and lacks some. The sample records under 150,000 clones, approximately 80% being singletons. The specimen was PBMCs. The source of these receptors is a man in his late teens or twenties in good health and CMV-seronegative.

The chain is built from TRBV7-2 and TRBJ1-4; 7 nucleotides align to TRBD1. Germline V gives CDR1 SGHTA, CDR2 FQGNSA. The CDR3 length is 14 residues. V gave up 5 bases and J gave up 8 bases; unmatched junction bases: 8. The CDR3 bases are TGTGCCAGCAGCCCGACAGGGTCAACCGAAAAACTGTTTTTT. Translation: CASSPTGSTEKLFF. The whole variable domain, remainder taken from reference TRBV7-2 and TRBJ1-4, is GAGVSQSPSNKVTEKGKDVELRCDPISGHTALYWYRQSLGQGLEFLIYFQGNSAPDKSGLPSDRFSAERTGGSVSTLTIQRTQQEDSAVYLCASSPTGSTEKLFFGSGTQLSVL.

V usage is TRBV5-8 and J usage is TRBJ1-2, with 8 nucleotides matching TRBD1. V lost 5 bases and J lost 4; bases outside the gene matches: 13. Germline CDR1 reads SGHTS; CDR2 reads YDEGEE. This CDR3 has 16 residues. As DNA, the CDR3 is TGTGCCAGCAGTTTTTTCCCCGGGACAGGCGGCTATGGCTACACCTTC. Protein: CASSFFPGTGGYGYTF. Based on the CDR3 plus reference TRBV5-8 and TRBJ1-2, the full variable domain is EAGVTQSPTHLIKTRGQQATLRCSPISGHTSVYWYQQALGLGLQFLLWYDEGEERNRGNFPPRFSGRQFPNYSSELNVNALELEDSALYLCASSFFPGTGGYGYTFGSGTRLTVV.

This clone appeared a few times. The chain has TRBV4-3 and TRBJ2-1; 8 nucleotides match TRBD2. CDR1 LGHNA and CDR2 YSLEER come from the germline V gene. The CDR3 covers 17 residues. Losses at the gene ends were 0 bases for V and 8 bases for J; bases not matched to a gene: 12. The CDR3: CASSQDSPSGSGDEQFF. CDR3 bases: TGCGCCAGCAGCCAAGATTCTCCGAGCGGGAGTGGGGATGAGCAGTTCTTC.

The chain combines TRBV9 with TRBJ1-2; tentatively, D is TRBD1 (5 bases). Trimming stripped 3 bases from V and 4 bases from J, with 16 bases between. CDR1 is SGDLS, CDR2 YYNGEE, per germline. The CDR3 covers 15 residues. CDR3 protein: CASSAVGDPLYGYTF. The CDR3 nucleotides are TGTGCCAGCAGCGCAGTAGGGGATCCCCTCTATGGCTACACCTTC.

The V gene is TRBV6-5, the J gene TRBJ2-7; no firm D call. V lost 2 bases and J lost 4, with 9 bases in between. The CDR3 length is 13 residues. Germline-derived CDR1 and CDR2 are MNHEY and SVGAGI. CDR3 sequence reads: CASSYGVRYEQYF. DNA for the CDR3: TGTGCCAGCAGTTACGGAGTGAGGTACGAGCAGTACTTC.

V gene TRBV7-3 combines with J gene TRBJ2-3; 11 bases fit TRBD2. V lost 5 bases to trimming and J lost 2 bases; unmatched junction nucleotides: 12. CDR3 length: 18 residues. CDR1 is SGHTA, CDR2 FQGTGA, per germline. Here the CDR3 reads CASSPRASGRPLTDTQYF. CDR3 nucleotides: TGTGCCAGCAGCCCCCGGGCTAGCGGGAGGCCCCTCACAGATACGCAGTATTTT.

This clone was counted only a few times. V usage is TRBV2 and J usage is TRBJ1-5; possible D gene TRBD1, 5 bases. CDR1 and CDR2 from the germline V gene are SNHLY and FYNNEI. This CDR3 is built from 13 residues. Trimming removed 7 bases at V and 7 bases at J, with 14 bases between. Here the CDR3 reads CASIGSREQPQHF. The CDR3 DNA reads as TGTGCCAGCATAGGATCCAGGGAACAGCCCCAGCATTTT.

The CDR3 loop is CASSLRLAGVRDEQFF. In DNA, the CDR3 is TGTGCCAGCAGCTTAAGGCTAGCGGGAGTAAGGGATGAGCAGTTCTTC. The J gene is TRBJ2-1, the V gene TRBV7-2, with 10 positions matching TRBD2. Germline-derived CDR1 and CDR2 are SGHTA and FQGNSA. There are 16 residues in the CDR3. Trimming removed 2 bases from V and 8 bases from J; junction bases left unmatched: 9. Complete variable domain (other parts from reference TRBV7-2 and TRBJ2-1): GAGVSQSPSNKVTEKGKDVELRCDPISGHTALYWYRQSLGQGLEFLIYFQGNSAPDKSGLPSDRFSAERTGGSVSTLTIQRTQQEDSAVYLCASSLRLAGVRDEQFFGPGTRLTVL.

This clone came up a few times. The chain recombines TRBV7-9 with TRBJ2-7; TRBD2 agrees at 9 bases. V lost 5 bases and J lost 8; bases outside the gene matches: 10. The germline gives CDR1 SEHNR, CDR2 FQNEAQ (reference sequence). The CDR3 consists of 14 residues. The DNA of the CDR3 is TGTGCCAGCAGCCCCCCCGGGGCTAGCGGGAAGCAGTACGTC. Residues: CASSPPGASGKQYV.

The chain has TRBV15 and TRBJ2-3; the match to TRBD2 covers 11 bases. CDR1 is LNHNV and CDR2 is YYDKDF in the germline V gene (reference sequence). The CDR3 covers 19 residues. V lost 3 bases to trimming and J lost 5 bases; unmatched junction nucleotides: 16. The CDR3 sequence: CATSSTKVGLLAGEDTQYF. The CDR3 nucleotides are TGTGCCACCAGCAGTACCAAAGTGGGCTTACTAGCGGGAGAAGATACGCAGTATTTT.

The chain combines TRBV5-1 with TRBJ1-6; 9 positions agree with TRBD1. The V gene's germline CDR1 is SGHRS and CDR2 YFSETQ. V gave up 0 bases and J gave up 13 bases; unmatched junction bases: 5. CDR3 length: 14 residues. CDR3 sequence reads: CASSLETGGFPLHF. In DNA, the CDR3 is TGCGCCAGCAGCTTGGAGACAGGGGGTTTTCCCCTCCACTTT.

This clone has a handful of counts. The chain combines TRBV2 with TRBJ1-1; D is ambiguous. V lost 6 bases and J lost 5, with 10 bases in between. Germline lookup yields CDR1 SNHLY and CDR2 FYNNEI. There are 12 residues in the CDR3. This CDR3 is CASRVGGTEAFF. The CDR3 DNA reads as TGTGCCAGCAGGGTGGGCGGGACTGAAGCTTTCTTT.

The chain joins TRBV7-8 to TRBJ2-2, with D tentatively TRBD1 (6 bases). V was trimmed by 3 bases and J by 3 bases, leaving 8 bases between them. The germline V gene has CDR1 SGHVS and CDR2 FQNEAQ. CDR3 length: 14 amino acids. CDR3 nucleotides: TGTGCCAGCAGCTTGGCAGGGGACACCGGGGAGCTGTTTTTT. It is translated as CASSLAGDTGELFF.

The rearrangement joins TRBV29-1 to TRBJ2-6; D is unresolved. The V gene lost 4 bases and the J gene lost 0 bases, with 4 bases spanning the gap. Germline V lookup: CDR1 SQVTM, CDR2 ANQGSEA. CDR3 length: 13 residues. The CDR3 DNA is TGCAGCGTTGCTCGCTCTGGGGCCAACGTCCTGACTTTC. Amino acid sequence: CSVARSGANVLTF.

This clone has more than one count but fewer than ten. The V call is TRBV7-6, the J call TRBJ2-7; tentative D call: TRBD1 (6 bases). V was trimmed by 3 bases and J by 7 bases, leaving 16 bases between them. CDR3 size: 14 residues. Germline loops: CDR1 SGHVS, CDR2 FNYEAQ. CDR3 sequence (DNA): TGTGCCAGCAGCTTGGGTACACAGGGTCGTGAGCAGTACTTC. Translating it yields CASSLGTQGREQYF.

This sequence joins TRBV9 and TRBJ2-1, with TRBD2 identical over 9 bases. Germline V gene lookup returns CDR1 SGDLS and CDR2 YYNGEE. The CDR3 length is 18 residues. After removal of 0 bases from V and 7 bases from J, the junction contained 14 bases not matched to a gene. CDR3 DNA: TGTGCCAGCAGCGTAGAACCCCGTGCTAGCGGGATTAGGAATGAGCAGTTCTTC. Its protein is CASSVEPRASGIRNEQFF.

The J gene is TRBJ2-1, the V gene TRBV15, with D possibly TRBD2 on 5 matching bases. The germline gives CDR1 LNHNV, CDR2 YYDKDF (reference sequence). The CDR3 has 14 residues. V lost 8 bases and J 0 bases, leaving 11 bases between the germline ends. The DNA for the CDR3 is TGTGCCACCCAACGCGGAGGCTCCTACAATGAGCAGTTCTTC. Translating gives CATQRGGSYNEQFF.

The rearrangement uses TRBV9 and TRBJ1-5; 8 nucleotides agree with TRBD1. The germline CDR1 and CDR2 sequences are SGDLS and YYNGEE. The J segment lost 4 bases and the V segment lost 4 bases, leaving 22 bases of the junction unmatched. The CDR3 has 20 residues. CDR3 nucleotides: TGTGCCAGCAGCTCTCAAAGTGTGGGGACAGGCATGGAGACTAATCAGCCCCAGCATTTT. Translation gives CASSSQSVGTGMETNQPQHF.

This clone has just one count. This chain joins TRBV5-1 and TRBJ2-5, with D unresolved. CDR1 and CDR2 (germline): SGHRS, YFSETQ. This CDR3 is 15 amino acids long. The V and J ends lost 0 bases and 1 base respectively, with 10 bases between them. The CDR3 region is CASSLAPNSQETQYF. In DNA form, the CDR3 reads TGCGCCAGCAGCTTGGCCCCCAACAGCCAAGAGACCCAGTACTTC.

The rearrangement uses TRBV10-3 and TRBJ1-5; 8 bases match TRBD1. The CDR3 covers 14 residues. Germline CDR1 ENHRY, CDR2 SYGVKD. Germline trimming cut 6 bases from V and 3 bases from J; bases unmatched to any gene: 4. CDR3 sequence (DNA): TGTGCCATCAGAACGACAGGGGACAATCAGCCCCAGCATTTT. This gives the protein CAIRTTGDNQPQHF.

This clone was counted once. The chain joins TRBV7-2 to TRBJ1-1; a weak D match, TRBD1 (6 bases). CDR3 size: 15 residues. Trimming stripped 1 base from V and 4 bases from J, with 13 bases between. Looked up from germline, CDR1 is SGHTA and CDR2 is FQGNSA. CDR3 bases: TGTGCCAGCAGCTTAGATTTTCAGGGGCCCACTGAAGCTTTCTTT. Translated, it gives CASSLDFQGPTEAFF.